The 32 T cell receptor beta chains reported below all come from one sample, sequenced in a study of blood T cell repertoires in COVID-19. TCRdb keeps only in-frame clones here, not all; method: immunoSEQ multiplex PCR. Among 200,000 to 250,000 clones listed, around 80% were seen once. The specimen was peripheral blood. The source is a human donor in a cohort sampled during active COVID-19.

The rearrangement links TRBV7-9 to TRBJ2-2; D is ambiguous. The CDR3 is made up of 12 amino acids. V was pared by 3 bases and J by 4 bases, with 3 bases between. CDR1 SEHNR and CDR2 FQNEAQ come from the germline V gene (reference sequence). The CDR3 sequence is CASSFGTGELFF. CDR3 coding DNA: TGTGCCAGCAGCTTCGGCACCGGGGAGCTGTTTTTT.

This chain uses TRBV10-3 with TRBJ2-7, with 8 bases that match TRBD2. V was clipped by 2 bases and J by 3 bases; unmatched bases: 9. This CDR3 comprises 16 residues. Germline V gives CDR1 ENHRY, CDR2 SYGVKD. CDR3 protein: CAISENPGTSGYEQYF. CDR3 nucleotide sequence: TGTGCCATCAGTGAGAATCCCGGTACTAGCGGCTACGAGCAGTACTTC.

The chain uses TRBV7-2 and TRBJ2-1, with TRBD2 identical over 11 bases. The CDR3 is 15 residues long. The germline gives CDR1 SGHTA, CDR2 FQGNSA. Losses at the gene ends were 0 bases for V and 9 bases for J; bases not matched to a gene: 4. The CDR3 DNA reads as TGTGCCAGCAGCTTAGCACTAGCGGGAGTAGGTGAGCAGTTCTTC. Its translation: CASSLALAGVGEQFF.

The chain is built from TRBV5-1 and TRBJ2-3; D gene uncertain. Looked up from germline, CDR1 is SGHRS and CDR2 is YFSETQ. The CDR3 consists of 14 residues. V gave up 0 bases and J gave up 0 bases, with 5 bases separating them. The CDR3 DNA reads as TGCGCCAGCAGCTTGGGCGGAAGCACAGATACGCAGTATTTT. This gives the protein CASSLGGSTDTQYF.

The chain employs TRBV19 and TRBJ2-1; 12 bases align to TRBD1. Germline V gives CDR1 LNHDA, CDR2 SQIVND (reference sequence). Germline trimming cut 5 bases from V and 8 bases from J; bases unmatched to any gene: 10. The CDR3 is 16 residues long. The CDR3 sequence: CASSRSRDRGPYEQFF. The DNA for the CDR3 is TGTGCCAGTAGTCGGTCCCGGGACAGGGGGCCCTATGAGCAGTTCTTC.

The chain uses TRBV5-1 and TRBJ2-7; D gene unclear. The germline gives CDR1 SGHRS, CDR2 YFSETQ. The V and J ends lost 0 bases and 3 bases respectively, with 10 bases between them. The CDR3 spans 14 residues. The CDR3 region has the DNA TGCGCCAGCAGCTTGGCCGACCAGGACTACGAGCAGTACTTC. Translation gives CASSLADQDYEQYF.

CDR3 nucleotides: TGTGCCTGGAGACCGACCCCACAGGGGGCCATTGGCACTGAAGCTTTCTTT. Residues: CAWRPTPQGAIGTEAFF. This sequence joins TRBV30 and TRBJ1-1; 9 nucleotides match TRBD1. Germline-derived CDR1 and CDR2 are GTSNPN and SVGIG (reference sequence). This CDR3 region has 17 residues. The J segment lost 4 bases and the V segment lost 3 bases, leaving 15 bases of the junction unmatched. Together with reference TRBV30 and TRBJ1-1, the CDR3 gives the full variable domain: SQTIHQWPATLVQPVGSPLSLECTVEGTSNPNLYWYRQAAGRGLQLLFYSVGIGQISSEVPQNLSASRPQDRQFILSSKKLLLSDSGFYLCAWRPTPQGAIGTEAFFGQGTRLTVV.

V and J are TRBV10-3 and TRBJ2-7; 9 bases map to TRBD2. The J segment lost 6 bases and the V segment lost 4 bases, leaving 4 bases of the junction unmatched. Looked up from germline, CDR1 is ENHRY and CDR2 is SYGVKD. The CDR3 totals 13 residues. The CDR3 nucleotides are TGTGCCATCAGTGGGACAGCGGGGGGCGAGCAGTACTTC. This translates into CAISGTAGGEQYF.

CDR3 sequence: CASSAEQGARSTTF. The DNA of the CDR3 is TGTGCCAGCAGCGCGGAACAGGGGGCCCGTTCGACCACCTTC. This chain connects TRBV9 to TRBJ1-2, with 9 bases identical to TRBD1. Germline loops: CDR1 SGDLS, CDR2 YYNGEE. The CDR3 is made up of 14 amino acids. V lost 3 bases and J lost 13; bases outside the gene matches: 13.

V gene TRBV28 combines with J gene TRBJ2-7, with 8 bases identical to TRBD1. The germline V gene has CDR1 MDHEN and CDR2 SYDVKM. With 6 bases clipped from V and 6 bases from J, the junction kept 13 bases outside the gene matches. This CDR3 is 15 amino acids long. CDR3 amino acids: CASRPTRQGFGEQYF. CDR3 nucleotides: TGTGCCAGCAGACCAACCCGACAGGGGTTCGGCGAGCAGTACTTC.

The chain joins TRBV4-2 to TRBJ1-5; TRBD1 matches 9 bases. J gave up 3 bases and V 0 bases, and 9 bases lay outside the gene matches. CDR3 length: 18 residues. Germline V CDR1 and CDR2: LGHNA, YNFKEQ. The CDR3 nucleotides read TGTGCCAGCAGCCAAGATGTTTCCGGGACAGGGATCAATCAGCCCCAGCATTTT. Translating it yields CASSQDVSGTGINQPQHF.

The V call is TRBV7-9, the J call TRBJ1-3; tentatively, D is TRBD1 (6 bases). This CDR3 region has 13 residues. Germline values: CDR1 SEHNR, CDR2 FQNEAQ (reference sequence). V dropped 1 base and J dropped 7 bases, with 8 bases sitting between them. CDR3: CASSLDRVNTIYF. The DNA of the CDR3 is TGTGCCAGCAGCTTAGACAGGGTGAACACCATATATTTT.

This CDR3 reads CASSLPGTGELFF. CDR3 bases: TGTGCCAGCAGCTTGCCGGGCACCGGGGAGCTGTTTTTT. The chain combines TRBV5-4 with TRBJ2-2, with D hard to call. Germline V CDR1 and CDR2: SGHNT, YYREEE (reference sequence). V was shortened by 1 base and J by 4 bases, with 5 bases between the two germline ends. The CDR3 sequence is 13 residues long.

V is TRBV2 and J is TRBJ2-3; D not resolved. CDR3 length equals 15 residues. Trimming took 3 bases from V and 3 from J, leaving 13 bases between them. Germline CDR1 is SNHLY and CDR2 is FYNNEI. The CDR3 reads CASSDPFLITDTQYF. Written as DNA, the CDR3 is TGTGCCAGCAGTGACCCTTTTCTTATAACAGATACGCAGTATTTT.

DNA for the CDR3: TGTGCCAGCAGCCAAAAGGTAGCGGGAAACAATGAGCAGTTCTTC. It encodes CASSQKVAGNNEQFF. The chain combines TRBV7-9 with TRBJ2-1; 8 bases fit TRBD2. CDR3 size: 15 residues. Germline values: CDR1 SEHNR, CDR2 FQNEAQ (reference sequence). Losses at the gene ends were 5 bases for V and 5 bases for J; bases not matched to a gene: 8. The variable domain in full, completed from reference TRBV7-9 and TRBJ2-1, reads DTGVSQNPRHKITKRGQNVTFRCDPISEHNRLYWYRQTLGQGPEFLTYFQNEAQLEKSRLLSDRFSAERPKGSFSTLEIQRTEQGDSAMYLCASSQKVAGNNEQFFGPGTRLTVL.

The chain links TRBV30 to TRBJ2-5; D gene uncertain. The CDR3 is 14 residues long. V lost 0 bases and J 2 bases, leaving 10 bases between the germline ends. Germline CDR1 reads GTSNPN; CDR2 reads SVGIG (reference sequence). The CDR3 is CAWSVGSAQETQYF. The CDR3 nucleotides are TGTGCCTGGAGTGTTGGATCAGCGCAAGAGACCCAGTACTTC.

The V and J genes are TRBV11-2 and TRBJ2-3; 7 bases agree with TRBD1. The CDR3 is made up of 15 amino acids. Per germline, CDR1 SGHAT and CDR2 FQNNGV. V lost 4 bases to trimming and J lost 4 bases; unmatched junction nucleotides: 8. In DNA, the CDR3 is TGTGCCAGCAGCTCAAGACAGGGCGGGCCAGATACGCAGTATTTT. Its protein product is CASSSRQGGPDTQYF.

This chain uses TRBV11-2 with TRBJ2-3; TRBD1 might be the D (7 bases). The CDR3 contains 18 residues. Germline V gene data show CDR1 as SGHAT and CDR2 as FQNNGV. Trimming shortened V by 5 bases and J by 0 bases, and 21 bases separated the two germline ends. DNA for the CDR3: TGTGCCAGCAGCGACCCCAGGGGGGACAGAAAAAGCACAGATACGCAGTATTTT. Its translation is CASSDPRGDRKSTDTQYF.

The J gene is TRBJ2-7, the V gene TRBV2; 7 bases agree with TRBD1. This CDR3 spans 12 amino acids. V was pared by 6 bases and J by 4 bases, with 3 bases of the junction left unmatched. Germline V gene sequence: CDR1 SNHLY, CDR2 FYNNEI. The CDR3 reads CASRQGQYEQYF. CDR3 DNA sequence: TGTGCCAGCAGACAGGGACAGTACGAGCAGTACTTC.

This chain links TRBV5-1 with TRBJ1-2; 7 bases are shared with TRBD1. J was trimmed by 5 bases and V by 0 bases; bases with no gene match: 4. This CDR3 region has 14 residues. CDR1 is SGHRS and CDR2 is YFSETQ in the germline V gene. The CDR3 DNA sequence: TGCGCCAGCAGCTTGGCCGCGGGACAGTATGGCTACACCTTC. The encoded protein is CASSLAAGQYGYTF.

This clone was recorded only once. The chain couples TRBV7-2 to TRBJ2-3; 12 nucleotides agree with TRBD2. The length of the CDR3 is 17 residues. The V gene end was trimmed by 0 bases and the J gene end by 4 bases; junction bases not matched to a gene: 5. From germline, CDR1 is SGHTA and CDR2 FQGNSA. CDR3 DNA sequence: TGTGCCAGCAGCTTAGCCCGACTAGCGGGAGCGGCAGATACGCAGTATTTT. Translated, it gives CASSLARLAGAADTQYF. Full variable domain (remainder filled in from reference TRBV7-2 and TRBJ2-3): GAGVSQSPSNKVTEKGKDVELRCDPISGHTALYWYRQSLGQGLEFLIYFQGNSAPDKSGLPSDRFSAERTGGSVSTLTIQRTQQEDSAVYLCASSLARLAGAADTQYFGPGTRLTVL.

The rearrangement joins TRBV28 to TRBJ1-3; D call uncertain. The CDR3 is 15 residues long. In germline, CDR1 is MDHEN, CDR2 SYDVKM. V dropped 5 bases and J dropped 0 bases, with 11 bases sitting between them. The CDR3 DNA reads TGTGCCAGCAGTCCCTATTATAGCTCTGGAAACACCATATATTTT. This translates into CASSPYYSSGNTIYF.

The chain joins TRBV4-1 to TRBJ2-3; TRBD2 is a possible D gene (7 bases). V was cut by 3 bases and J by 4 bases, with 17 bases left in between. Germline CDR1 reads MGHRA; CDR2 reads YSYEKL. CDR3 length equals 16 residues. As DNA, the CDR3 is TGCGCCAGCAGCCAGGGGGGCGGGAGAGGGGCAGATACGCAGTATTTT. Translated: CASSQGGGRGADTQYF.

The rearrangement links TRBV5-6 to TRBJ2-7, with D maybe TRBD1 (6 bases). V dropped 3 bases and J dropped 4 bases, with 17 bases sitting between them. Germline assignment: CDR1 SGHDT and CDR2 YYEEEE. CDR3 length: 15 amino acids. DNA for the CDR3: TGTGCCAGCAGCTCCTACAGGGATTTGGGATACGAGCAGTACTTC. Encoded protein: CASSSYRDLGYEQYF. The complete variable domain, with remaining parts taken from reference TRBV5-6 and TRBJ2-7, reads DAGVTQSPTHLIKTRGQQVTLRCSPKSGHDTVSWYQQALGQGPQFIFQYYEEEERQRGNFPDRFSGHQFPNYSSELNVNALLLGDSALYLCASSSYRDLGYEQYFGPGTRLTVT.

The chain links TRBV11-2 to TRBJ1-2; 8 bases are a match to TRBD1. This CDR3 contains 14 residues. CDR1 is SGHAT, CDR2 FQNNGV, per germline. V trimming: 2 bases; J trimming: 3 bases; junction bases outside the gene matches: 2. The CDR3 sequence: CASSLQTGDYGYTF. The DNA for the CDR3 is TGTGCCAGCAGCTTACAGACAGGGGACTATGGCTACACCTTC.

This clone appeared once. The chain combines TRBV20-1 with TRBJ2-1; no reliable D call. V shed 3 bases and J shed 10 bases, with 7 bases lying between them. CDR1 and CDR2 (germline): DFQATT, SNEGSKA (reference sequence). The CDR3 runs to 10 residues. Here the CDR3 reads CSASLREQFF. The CDR3 DNA reads as TGCAGTGCTAGTCTCAGAGAGCAGTTCTTC.

The DNA for the CDR3 is TGTGCCAGCAGTGAAACGGCGGGAGGGAACACCGGGGAGCTGTTTTTT. This translates into CASSETAGGNTGELFF. The chain joins TRBV6-1 to TRBJ2-2; TRBD2 matches 8 bases. V was pared by 2 bases and J by 1 base, with 3 bases of the junction left unmatched. The CDR3 spans 16 residues. The V gene's germline CDR1 is MNHNS and CDR2 SASEGT.

This clone was found a few times. This chain uses TRBV4-1 with TRBJ2-1, with TRBD1 matching over 8 bases. Germline lookup yields CDR1 MGHRA and CDR2 YSYEKL. The CDR3 contains 15 residues. The J segment lost 8 bases and the V segment lost 4 bases, leaving 10 bases of the junction unmatched. The CDR3 coding sequence is TGCGCCAGCAGCCGTGTCAGGGGGCAACTCCATGAGCAGTTCTTC. The encoded protein is CASSRVRGQLHEQFF.

Here the CDR3 DNA reads TGTGCCAGCAGCCAAGGAGACCTGACTAGCGCCAAGTTCTACGAGCAGTACTTC. Translation: CASSQGDLTSAKFYEQYF. The rearrangement uses TRBV14 and TRBJ2-7; 8 nucleotides match TRBD2. The CDR3 has 18 amino acids. V lost 1 base to trimming and J lost 3 bases; unmatched junction nucleotides: 14. Germline V CDR1 and CDR2: SGHDN, FVKESK.

This clone was counted only a few times. V usage is TRBV2 and J usage is TRBJ2-7; TRBD1 might be the D (5 bases). This CDR3 spans 15 amino acids. CDR1 is SNHLY, CDR2 FYNNEI, per germline. Trimming took 6 bases from V and 2 from J, leaving 17 bases between them. The CDR3 sequence is CASSRTLSPTYEQYF. The CDR3 DNA reads TGTGCCAGCAGCCGGACACTATCACCAACCTACGAGCAGTACTTC.

CDR3 DNA sequence: TGTGCCAGCAGCAGAGCGGGTACGCAGTATTTT. Its protein is CASSRAGTQYF. The V and J genes are TRBV5-4 and TRBJ2-3, with TRBD2 as a possible D gene (6 bases). Germline CDR1 and CDR2: SGHNT and YYREEE (reference sequence). The CDR3 consists of 11 residues. V lost 4 bases and J lost 8, with 8 bases in between.

The chain is built from TRBV9 and TRBJ2-7; perhaps TRBD2 as D (5 bases). This CDR3 comprises 15 residues. CDR1 is SGDLS and CDR2 is YYNGEE in the germline V gene. Trimming shortened V by 0 bases and J by 4 bases, and 14 bases separated the two germline ends. In nucleotides, the CDR3 is TGTGCCAGCAGCGTAGCCGGAGGCCTTCGGTACGAGCAGTACTTC. This translates into CASSVAGGLRYEQYF.